This is a list of T cell receptor beta chains from one sample in a study of blood T cell repertoires in COVID-19. The method was immunoSEQ multiplex PCR; TCRdb's version includes in-frame clones alone and lacks a portion of them. The table lists hundreds of thousands of clones, approximately 90% of them singletons. Sequencing was carried out using peripheral blood. The receptors originated from a man between 18 and 35 years old with active or convalescent COVID-19. CDR3s include the opening cysteine and the closing phenylalanine or tryptophan. The D gene is left open where the match is weak. The size field is filled for only some rows; it gives once, few, many or a size class.

V	D	J	size	CDR3	DNA
TRBV6-5	TRBD1	TRBJ1-2	.	CASSYGGTDGYTF	TGTGCCAGCAGTTACGGGGGGACAGATGGCTACACCTTC
TRBV5-1	TRBD1	TRBJ1-2	.	CASSLGQGHYGYTF	TGCGCCAGCAGCTTAGGACAGGGCCACTATGGCTACACCTTC
TRBV10-3	TRBD1	TRBJ2-3	.	CAIRGQDSSTDTQYF	TGTGCCATCAGGGGACAGGACTCTAGCACAGATACGCAGTATTTT
TRBV5-6	.	TRBJ1-6	few	CASSLGTVYNSPLHF	TGTGCCAGCAGCTTGGGGACAGTCTATAATTCACCCCTCCACTTT
TRBV5-4	.	TRBJ1-2	.	CATYQQGWDGYTF	TGTGCCACCTACCAACAGGGATGGGATGGCTACACCTTC
TRBV21-1	.	TRBJ2-1	.	CASSKVRAGGYNEQFF	TGTGCCAGCAGCAAAGTCCGAGCGGGAGGGTACAATGAGCAGTTCTTC
TRBV7-6	.	TRBJ1-2	.	CASSLGERVDYGYTF	TGTGCCAGCAGCTTAGGGGAGAGGGTCGACTATGGCTACACCTTC
TRBV28	.	TRBJ1-5	.	CASSLYRSGQPQHF	TGTGCCAGCAGTTTATATCGGTCTGGTCAGCCCCAGCATTTT
TRBV9	.	TRBJ1-1	.	CASSPEAELWTEAFF	TGTGCCAGCAGCCCCGAGGCGGAATTGTGGACTGAAGCTTTCTTT
TRBV6-6	.	TRBJ2-6	once	CASSYHQAAGANVLTF	TGTGCCAGCAGTTACCATCAAGCTGCTGGGGCCAACGTCCTGACTTTC